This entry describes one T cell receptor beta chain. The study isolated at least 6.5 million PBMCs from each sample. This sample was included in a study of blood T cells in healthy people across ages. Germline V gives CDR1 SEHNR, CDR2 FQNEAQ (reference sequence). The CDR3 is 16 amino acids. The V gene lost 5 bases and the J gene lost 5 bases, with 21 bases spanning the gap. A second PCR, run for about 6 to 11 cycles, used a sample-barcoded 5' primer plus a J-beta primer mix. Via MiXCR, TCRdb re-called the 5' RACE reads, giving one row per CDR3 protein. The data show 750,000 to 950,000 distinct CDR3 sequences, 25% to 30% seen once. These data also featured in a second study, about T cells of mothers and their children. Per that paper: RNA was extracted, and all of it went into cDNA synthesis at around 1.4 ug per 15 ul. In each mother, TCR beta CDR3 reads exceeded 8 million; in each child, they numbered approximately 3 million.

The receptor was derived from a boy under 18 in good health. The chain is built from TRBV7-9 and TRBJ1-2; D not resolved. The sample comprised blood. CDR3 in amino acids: CASSPPGRQRIYGYTF. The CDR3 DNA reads TGTGCCAGCAGCCCCCCCGGACGTCAACGGATATATGGCTACACCTTC.